This T cell receptor beta chain derives from a study of blood T cell repertoires in COVID-19. Study at large: Some COVID-19 samples were acute and others convalescent; all came from the United States, Italy and Spain.

The CDR3 spans 15 residues. CDR1 is SGHRS and CDR2 is YFSETQ in the germline V gene. Trimming stripped 2 bases from V and 5 bases from J, with 16 bases between. In the study's own analysis: Amplification of reference gene primers provided the estimated nucleated cell counts. Libraries were prepared by immunoSEQ multiplex PCR; TCRdb keeps only in-frame clonotypes and omits some of them. V, J and clone size were drawn from that table, and D and trimming were deduced from the DNA. The sample has 90,000 to 120,000 clones; approximately 90% are singletons. V usage is TRBV5-1 and J usage is TRBJ1-2; D uncertain. Sequenced: peripheral blood. This sequence was found in a woman of 80 years or more with acute or convalescent COVID-19. The DNA of the CDR3 is TGCGCCAGCAGCTTCGCGGGGTCCGAGGCGTATGGCTACACCTTC. It encodes CASSFAGSEAYGYTF.